A single sample is the source of the 17 T cell receptor beta chains below, sequenced in a study of T cell repertoires in cytomegalovirus infection. TCRdb reprocessed the reads with MiXCR, giving one entry per CDR3 protein. The table includes under 600,000 distinct CDR3 sequences, approximately 15% detected once. Sequenced: CD8+ T cells from PBMCs. These receptor sequences come from a human donor in good health (CMV status not recorded). Some clones in this sample may be carry-over from other donors' samples.

This clonotype came up a few times. This sequence joins TRBV7-9 and TRBJ1-3; possibly TRBD1 for D (5 bases). The CDR3 is 15 residues long. Trimming stripped 1 base from V and 3 bases from J, with 10 bases between. Germline V gene data show CDR1 as SEHNR and CDR2 as FQNEAQ (reference sequence). CDR3 in amino acids: CASSLVREFGNTIYF. The CDR3 DNA reads TGTGCCAGCAGCTTAGTCAGGGAATTTGGAAACACCATATATTTT.

In this sample, this clonotype turned up a few times. The CDR3 nucleotides are TGTGCCAGCAGTCCCCAGGGGAATGTCTACGAGCAGTACTTC. Protein sequence: CASSPQGNVYEQYF. The J gene is TRBJ2-7, the V gene TRBV28, with D maybe TRBD1 (6 bases). This CDR3 is 14 amino acids long. The V and J ends lost 5 bases and 3 bases respectively, with 14 bases between them. Germline values: CDR1 MDHEN, CDR2 SYDVKM. The full variable domain, in which reference TRBV28 and TRBJ2-7 provide the parts outside the CDR3, is DVKVTQSSRYLVKRTGEKVFLECVQDMDHENMFWYRQDPGLGLRLIYFSYDVKMKEKGDIPEGYSVSREKKERFSLILESASTNQTSMYLCASSPQGNVYEQYFGPGTRLTVT.

This rearrangement joins TRBV6-8 to TRBJ2-2; D call uncertain. Looked up from germline, CDR1 is MNHGY and CDR2 is SAAAGT. The CDR3 runs 14 residues. Trimming pared 0 bases from V and 2 bases from J, leaving 4 bases between. DNA of the CDR3: TGTGCCAGCAGTTACTCCGATAACACCGGGGAGCTGTTTTTT. It codes for CASSYSDNTGELFF.

This clonotype was seen at least ten times. This chain connects TRBV6-1 to TRBJ2-7, with D perhaps assigned TRBD1 or TRBD2 (5 bases each). Germline lookup yields CDR1 MNHNS and CDR2 SASEGT. The CDR3 is 11 amino acids. Deletions cut 7 bases from V and 12 bases from J, with 16 bases between. CDR3 DNA: TGTGCCAGCAATACCGGGACGGGGCGGTACTTC. Encoded protein: CASNTGTGRYF.

This clonotype was counted many times. The rearrangement uses TRBV9 and TRBJ2-1; TRBD2 matches at 8 bases. After removal of 0 bases from V and 5 bases from J, the junction contained 10 bases not matched to a gene. The CDR3 is made up of 17 amino acids. The germline V gene has CDR1 SGDLS and CDR2 YYNGEE. This CDR3 reads CASSVALSEREHNEQFF. Here the CDR3 DNA reads TGTGCCAGCAGCGTAGCTTTATCGGAGCGGGAGCACAATGAGCAGTTCTTC.

This clonotype appeared many times. The V call is TRBV7-9, the J call TRBJ2-2, with D uncertain. Germline V lookup: CDR1 SEHNR, CDR2 FQNEAQ (reference sequence). The CDR3 runs to 14 residues. V gave up 5 bases and J gave up 3 bases, with 10 bases separating them. As DNA, the CDR3 is TGTGCCAGCAGCGCCTTTGACCACACCGGGGAGCTGTTTTTT. Translating gives CASSAFDHTGELFF.

This clonotype was found many times. This chain connects TRBV12-3 or TRBV12-4 to TRBJ2-1, with 10 bases matching TRBD2. With 4 bases clipped from V and 4 bases from J, the junction kept 4 bases outside the gene matches. The CDR3 covers 15 residues. This CDR3 reads CASSSELAGYNEQFF. The CDR3 coding sequence is TGTGCCAGCAGTTCCGAACTAGCGGGGTACAATGAGCAGTTCTTC.

The CDR3 loop reads CASSQENRGGYEQYF. The CDR3 nucleotides read TGTGCCAGCAGCCAAGAAAACAGGGGAGGCTACGAGCAGTACTTC. V gene TRBV4-2 combines with J gene TRBJ2-7, with D tentatively TRBD1 (7 bases). CDR3 length: 15 amino acids. Deletions cut 0 bases from V and 3 bases from J, with 12 bases between. Germline lookup yields CDR1 LGHNA and CDR2 YNFKEQ.

This clonotype was recorded a few times. The chain employs TRBV12-5 and TRBJ2-1, with unresolved D. The germline V gene has CDR1 LGHNT and CDR2 FRNRAP. Trimming left V 4 bases short and J 0 bases short, with 13 bases between. The CDR3 has 16 amino acids. CDR3 in DNA: TGTGCTAGTGGTTCCCCGACTGGGTCCTCCTACAATGAGCAGTTCTTC. Translating gives CASGSPTGSSYNEQFF.

A few counts support this clonotype. The rearrangement uses TRBV14 and TRBJ2-1; D is uncertain. With 4 bases removed from V and 3 bases from J, the gap between germline ends came to 7 bases. The CDR3 runs 13 residues. Germline-derived CDR1 and CDR2 are SGHDN and FVKESK. CDR3 sequence (DNA): TGTGCCAGCAGCCGGGAAGACTACAATGAGCAGTTCTTC. Residues: CASSREDYNEQFF.

The chain links TRBV13 to TRBJ2-5; the D is unclear. This CDR3 comprises 13 residues. Between the trimmed V and J ends, which lost 5 bases and 1 base, there was a span of 8 bases. Germline assignment: CDR1 PRHDT and CDR2 FYEKMQ (reference sequence). In DNA, the CDR3 is TGTGCCAGCAGCCGAGATTTCCAAGAGACCCAGTACTTC. Protein product: CASSRDFQETQYF.

This chain connects TRBV15 to TRBJ2-7, with D maybe TRBD1 (6 bases). The CDR3 spans 13 residues. The V gene lost 6 bases and the J gene lost 1 base, with 10 bases spanning the gap. Germline loops: CDR1 LNHNV, CDR2 YYDKDF (reference sequence). The chain's CDR3 is CATREGVSYEQYF. Written as DNA, the CDR3 is TGTGCCACCAGAGAGGGGGTTTCCTACGAGCAGTACTTC.

As regards this clonotype: A read error is possible here, since a much larger clone lies one base away. This sequence joins TRBV27 and TRBJ1-1, with D maybe TRBD1 (5 bases). CDR1 is MNHEY and CDR2 is SMNVEV in the germline V gene (reference sequence). The CDR3 is 15 residues long. The CDR3 spells CASSLRGGMSTEALF. The CDR3 region has the DNA TGTGCCAGCAGTTTACGGGGGGGAATGAGCACTGAAGCTCTCTTT.

This clonotype was observed many times. This chain links TRBV7-9 with TRBJ1-1, with no clear D. The CDR3 has 15 residues. Trimming left V 5 bases short and J 0 bases short, with 13 bases between. Germline CDR1 and CDR2: SEHNR and FQNEAQ (reference sequence). This CDR3 reads CASSLRTAMNTEAFF. The CDR3 coding sequence is TGTGCCAGCAGCCTGAGGACGGCCATGAACACTGAAGCTTTCTTT.

This clonotype was seen at least ten times. The chain has TRBV7-3 and TRBJ1-1; D gene uncertain. Between the trimmed V and J ends, which lost 5 bases and 7 bases, there was a span of 14 bases. This CDR3 has 13 amino acids. CDR1 is SGHTA, CDR2 FQGTGA, per germline. The CDR3, as DNA: TGTGCCAGCAGCATCCTCGGCTACAATGAAGCTTTCTTT. Amino acids: CASSILGYNEAFF.

The V call is TRBV19, the J call TRBJ1-4, with D hard to call. CDR3 length: 12 amino acids. Germline CDR1 is LNHDA and CDR2 is SQIVND (reference sequence). Trimming left V 2 bases short and J 6 bases short, with 4 bases between. In nucleotides, the CDR3 is TGTGCCAGTAGTATATACGATGAAAAACTGTTTTTT. This translates into CASSIYDEKLFF.

This clonotype was detected only a few times. The gene calls are TRBV27 and TRBJ2-7; D is perhaps TRBD2 (6 bases). CDR1 and CDR2 (germline): MNHEY, SMNVEV (reference sequence). This CDR3 has 14 residues. The V gene lost 2 bases and the J gene lost 6 bases, with 14 bases spanning the gap. Written as DNA, the CDR3 is TGTGCCAGCAGTTTAGCGGGGACCCAGGCCGAGCAGTACTTC. Its translation: CASSLAGTQAEQYF.